This T cell receptor beta chain comes out of a study of T-cell memory formation after mild COVID-19. From the 5' RACE reads, TCRdb called clonotypes with MiXCR, one entry per CDR3 protein. The repertoire has approximately 300,000 distinct CDR3 sequences, more than 15% of them found once; the top ten carry about 22%. This clonotype showed up just a few times. The CDR3 loop spans 16 amino acids. CDR1 and CDR2 (germline): KGHDR, SFDVKD. V gave up 5 bases and J gave up 4 bases; unmatched junction bases: 9. The TCR was taken from a man younger than 35 who had mild COVID-19 (a few samples of this study predate the infection). Cell type and time point are not known. Sequencing input: PBMCs or a T cell subset sorted from them (not recorded which). V and J are TRBV24-1 and TRBJ2-1, with 8 bases lining up with TRBD1. CDR3 coding DNA: TGTGCCACCAGTGCCGTGACAGGGGCTGATTACAATGAGCAGTTCTTC. It specifies CATSAVTGADYNEQFF.